These T cell receptor beta chains were read from a single sample in a study of blood T cell repertoires in COVID-19. Clones were sequenced by immunoSEQ multiplex PCR, and TCRdb holds only the in-frame ones, with some missing. The sample gives 75,000 to 95,000 clones, about 70% of which show up once; just under 25% is in the top ten. The specimen sequenced was peripheral blood. These TCRs come from a woman aged 60-70 years in a cohort sampled during active or convalescent COVID-19. Each CDR3 is given with its conserved first and last residue. A D gene is named only where the DNA matches it firmly. The size of a clone is reported for some rows only, either as once, few or many, or as a class for expanded clones.

clone_size: NA; v_call: TRBV30; j_call: TRBJ2-7; d_call: NA; cdr3_aa: CALSGASYEQYF; cdr3_nt: TGTGCCTTGTCAGGGGCCTCCTACGAGCAGTACTTC
clone_size: NA; v_call: TRBV5-1; j_call: TRBJ1-6; d_call: TRBD1; cdr3_aa: CASSWEDRGNSPLHF; cdr3_nt: TGCGCCAGCAGCTGGGAGGACAGGGGAAATTCACCCCTCCACTTT
clone_size: NA; v_call: TRBV4-1; j_call: TRBJ1-4; d_call: TRBD1; cdr3_aa: CASSQGQENEKLFF; cdr3_nt: TGCGCCAGCAGCCAGGGACAGGAAAATGAAAAACTGTTTTTT
clone_size: many; v_call: TRBV3-1/TRBV3-2; j_call: TRBJ1-6; d_call: NA; cdr3_aa: CASSQSTNSPLHF; cdr3_nt: TGTGCCAGCAGCCAGTCTACCAATTCACCCCTCCACTTT
clone_size: NA; v_call: TRBV7-8; j_call: TRBJ1-4; d_call: NA; cdr3_aa: CASSPGHAEKLFF; cdr3_nt: TGTGCCAGCAGCCCGGGACATGCGGAAAAACTGTTTTTT
clone_size: NA; v_call: TRBV4-2; j_call: TRBJ2-2; d_call: TRBD1; cdr3_aa: CASSQGQLDSGELFF; cdr3_nt: TGTGCCAGCAGCCAGGGACAGTTGGACTCCGGGGAGCTGTTTTTT
clone_size: NA; v_call: TRBV28; j_call: TRBJ1-2; d_call: NA; cdr3_aa: CASSPAGGPRYGYTF; cdr3_nt: TGTGCCAGCAGCCCGGCGGGGGGGCCGAGGTATGGCTACACCTTC
clone_size: NA; v_call: TRBV10-3; j_call: TRBJ2-5; d_call: TRBD1; cdr3_aa: CAISKTGTGRETQYF; cdr3_nt: TGTGCCATCAGTAAAACCGGGACAGGGAGGGAGACCCAGTACTTC
clone_size: NA; v_call: TRBV29-1; j_call: TRBJ1-2; d_call: NA; cdr3_aa: CRGGGEGLGYTF; cdr3_nt: TGCCGCGGAGGGGGGGAGGGCCTGGGCTACACCTTC
clone_size: NA; v_call: TRBV13; j_call: TRBJ2-3; d_call: NA; cdr3_aa: CASRPYSSTDTQYF; cdr3_nt: TGTGCCAGCAGACCCTATTCGAGCACAGATACGCAGTATTTT
clone_size: NA; v_call: TRBV12-5; j_call: TRBJ1-1; d_call: TRBD1; cdr3_aa: CASAPTGKMIEAFF; cdr3_nt: TGTGCTAGTGCCCCGACAGGGAAAATGATTGAAGCTTTCTTT
clone_size: NA; v_call: TRBV7-2; j_call: TRBJ2-3; d_call: TRBD1; cdr3_aa: CASSLGRAGTAVTDTQYF; cdr3_nt: TGTGCCAGCAGCTTAGGTCGGGCCGGGACAGCTGTCACAGATACGCAGTATTTT
clone_size: NA; v_call: TRBV28; j_call: TRBJ2-3; d_call: NA; cdr3_aa: CASRIPRGTDTQYF; cdr3_nt: TGTGCCAGCAGAATCCCGAGGGGCACAGATACGCAGTATTTT
clone_size: NA; v_call: TRBV15; j_call: TRBJ1-2; d_call: NA; cdr3_aa: CATSRGGADYGYTF; cdr3_nt: TGTGCCACCAGCAGAGGGGGCGCCGACTATGGCTACACCTTC
clone_size: NA; v_call: TRBV7-9; j_call: TRBJ2-7; d_call: NA; cdr3_aa: CASSFTSLEQYF; cdr3_nt: TGTGCCAGCAGTTTCACATCCCTCGAGCAGTACTTC
clone_size: few; v_call: TRBV2; j_call: TRBJ1-1; d_call: TRBD1; cdr3_aa: CASYPGQGARNTEAFF; cdr3_nt: TGTGCCAGCTATCCGGGACAGGGGGCGCGGAACACTGAAGCTTTCTTT
clone_size: NA; v_call: TRBV7-8; j_call: TRBJ2-7; d_call: TRBD1; cdr3_aa: CASRAGTGGYEQYF; cdr3_nt: TGTGCCAGCAGAGCCGGGACAGGGGGCTACGAGCAGTACTTC
clone_size: NA; v_call: TRBV18; j_call: TRBJ2-3; d_call: NA; cdr3_aa: CASSPPWDNTDTQYF; cdr3_nt: TGTGCCAGCTCACCACCGTGGGACAACACAGATACGCAGTATTTT
clone_size: NA; v_call: TRBV7-9; j_call: TRBJ2-3; d_call: NA; cdr3_aa: CASRRSPGHPDTQYF; cdr3_nt: TGTGCCAGCAGACGAAGCCCCGGACACCCAGATACGCAGTATTTT
clone_size: NA; v_call: TRBV5-1; j_call: TRBJ2-3; d_call: TRBD2; cdr3_aa: CASSFGLAGGPTDTQYF; cdr3_nt: TGCGCCAGCAGCTTTGGACTAGCGGGGGGGCCCACAGATACGCAGTATTTT
clone_size: NA; v_call: TRBV6-5; j_call: TRBJ1-5; d_call: NA; cdr3_aa: CASSSEGVAGQPQHF; cdr3_nt: TGTGCCAGCAGTAGCGAGGGGGTAGCAGGACAGCCCCAGCATTTT
clone_size: NA; v_call: TRBV29-1; j_call: TRBJ1-1; d_call: NA; cdr3_aa: CSGRQIMNTEAFF; cdr3_nt: TGCAGCGGCAGACAGATCATGAACACTGAAGCTTTCTTT
clone_size: few; v_call: TRBV18; j_call: TRBJ2-2; d_call: NA; cdr3_aa: CASSPQGMANTGELFF; cdr3_nt: TGTGCCAGCTCACCACAGGGGATGGCGAACACCGGGGAGCTGTTTTTT